These 17 T cell receptor beta chains came from one sample sequenced in a study of shared clonotypes between healthy human individuals. Sequencing was performed with immunoSEQ multiplex PCR; in TCRdb, only in-frame clones are kept and a portion is missing. The sample lists a few million clones; 93% were seen once. Specimen: naive CD4+ T cells from PBMCs. The subset is: CD45RA+ positively selected. Receptors were obtained from a man between 18 and 29 years old in good health. Some clones in this sample may be carry-over from other donors' samples.

The V and J genes are TRBV7-2 and TRBJ2-5, with D possibly TRBD2 on 5 matching bases. Trimming pared 1 base from V and 9 bases from J, leaving 9 bases between. The CDR3 length is 12 residues. Per germline, CDR1 SGHTA and CDR2 FQGNSA. The CDR3 bases are TGTGCCAGCAGCTTAGAAGTGGGAGCCCAGTACTTC. Translated, it gives CASSLEVGAQYF.

The chain links TRBV5-1 to TRBJ2-3; TRBD2 agrees at 9 bases. Germline CDR1 reads SGHRS; CDR2 reads YFSETQ. V was clipped by 4 bases and J by 10 bases; unmatched bases: 10. This CDR3 is built from 14 residues. This CDR3 is CASSQGTSSDPQYF. The DNA of the CDR3 is TGCGCCAGCAGCCAAGGGACTAGCAGTGATCCGCAGTATTTT.

The chain carries TRBV5-8 and TRBJ1-1; the D is unclear. Per germline, CDR1 SGHTS and CDR2 YDEGEE. The CDR3 length is 19 residues. V lost 0 bases to trimming and J lost 0 bases, with 21 bases between them. The CDR3 region is CASSLALLAYGAMNTEAFF. CDR3 nucleotide sequence: TGTGCCAGCAGCTTGGCCCTCTTGGCCTATGGAGCCATGAACACTGAAGCTTTCTTT.

Notes on this clone: Within the sample, other DNA sequences also encode this same CDR3. V is TRBV7-2 and J is TRBJ2-5; possible D gene TRBD2, 5 bases. The germline gives CDR1 SGHTA, CDR2 FQGNSA. Deletions cut 1 base from V and 2 bases from J, with 8 bases between. The CDR3 is 14 residues long. CDR3 loop: CASSLVWTQETQYF. CDR3 sequence (DNA): TGTGCCAGCAGCTTAGTTTGGACTCAAGAGACCCAGTACTTC.

Concerning this clone: Other nucleotide sequences from this sample produce the same CDR3. CDR3 DNA sequence: TGTGCCAGCAGCTTAGTTGGAGTTAGCAATCAGCCCCAGCATTTT. Its translation is CASSLVGVSNQPQHF. This sequence joins TRBV7-2 and TRBJ1-5; D is uncertain. V shed 1 base and J shed 0 bases, with 7 bases lying between them. There are 15 residues in the CDR3. In germline, CDR1 is SGHTA, CDR2 FQGNSA.

The chain recombines TRBV7-2 with TRBJ1-1, with D maybe TRBD1 (6 bases). CDR3 length: 16 amino acids. Germline V CDR1 and CDR2: SGHTA, FQGNSA. V gave up 1 base and J gave up 5 bases, with 17 bases separating them. CDR3 amino acids: CASSLEQGRTWTEAFF. The CDR3 coding sequence is TGTGCCAGCAGCTTAGAACAGGGCAGGACGTGGACTGAAGCTTTCTTT.

This clone appeared a few times. A junction end diverges from the germline sequence, so it may reflect a read error. The chain employs TRBV30 and TRBJ1-1; TRBD1 agrees at 7 bases. The germline CDR1 and CDR2 sequences are GTSNPN and SVGIG (reference sequence). The CDR3 is 13 residues long. In nucleotides, the CDR3 is TGTGCCTGGAGTCAGGGGGTGAATACTGAAGCTTTCTTT. It specifies CAWSQGVNTEAFF.

The chain employs TRBV5-1 and TRBJ2-5, with a weak D call TRBD1 (6 bases). The length of the CDR3 is 15 residues. Germline CDR1 reads SGHRS; CDR2 reads YFSETQ. The germline V and J ends were trimmed by 1 base and 5 bases, with 15 bases remaining between them. The CDR3 region is CASSLIGRGYETQYF. The CDR3 bases are TGCGCCAGCAGCTTGATTGGCAGGGGATACGAGACCCAGTACTTC. Variable domain in full (rest from reference TRBV5-1 and TRBJ2-5): KAGVTQTPRYLIKTRGQQVTLSCSPISGHRSVSWYQQTPGQGLQFLFEYFSETQRNKGNFPGRFSGRQFSNSRSEMNVSTLELGDSALYLCASSLIGRGYETQYFGPGTRLLVL.

This chain connects TRBV4-3 to TRBJ2-3, with TRBD2 identical over 8 bases. This CDR3 is built from 19 residues. The germline CDR1 and CDR2 sequences are LGHNA and YSLEER. The junction had 19 bases not matched to a gene; V was cut back by 0 bases and J by 8 bases. CDR3 protein: CASSQETFTSGRRWGTQYF. CDR3 DNA sequence: TGCGCCAGCAGCCAAGAGACCTTCACTAGCGGAAGGAGGTGGGGTACGCAGTATTTT.

CDR3 sequence reads: CASAGLAGKYNEQFF. The DNA of the CDR3 is TGCGCCAGTGCAGGACTAGCGGGGAAATACAATGAGCAGTTCTTC. V gene TRBV5-1 combines with J gene TRBJ2-1; 12 bases match TRBD2. The V gene's germline CDR1 is SGHRS and CDR2 YFSETQ. The CDR3 spans 15 residues. The V gene end was trimmed by 8 bases and the J gene end by 4 bases; junction bases not matched to a gene: 7.

The V gene is TRBV28, the J gene TRBJ1-2; TRBD1 is a possible D gene (5 bases). The CDR3 is 13 amino acids. V was trimmed by 3 bases and J by 3 bases, leaving 8 bases between them. Germline CDR1 is MDHEN and CDR2 is SYDVKM. The CDR3 DNA is TGTGCCAGCAGTTTGAGACAGTACTATGGCTACACCTTC. This translates into CASSLRQYYGYTF.

The chain recombines TRBV7-3 with TRBJ1-2; weak D call: TRBD1 (5 bases). Trimming left V 3 bases short and J 7 bases short, with 12 bases between. The germline gives CDR1 SGHTA, CDR2 FQGTGA. This CDR3 is 13 amino acids long. The CDR3 nucleotides read TGTGCCAGCAGCTTCGGTCTTCAGGGTGGCTACACCTTC. The encoded protein is CASSFGLQGGYTF. Full variable domain (outside the CDR3, taken from reference TRBV7-3 and TRBJ1-2): GAGVSQTPSNKVTEKGKYVELRCDPISGHTALYWYRQSLGQGPEFLIYFQGTGAADDSGLPNDRFFAVRPEGSVSTLKIQRTERGDSAVYLCASSFGLQGGYTFGSGTRLTVV.

J is TRBJ1-5 and V is TRBV19; 12 bases are shared with TRBD1. V gave up 1 base and J gave up 6 bases; unmatched junction bases: 4. CDR3 length: 16 residues. Germline-derived CDR1 and CDR2 are LNHDA and SQIVND (reference sequence). The CDR3 spells CASSIGGTGGSQPQHF. CDR3 bases: TGTGCCAGTAGTATAGGCGGGACAGGGGGCTCTCAGCCCCAGCATTTT.

Points on this clone: The same CDR3 arises from other DNA sequences in this sample as well. This chain uses TRBV28 with TRBJ1-3, with unresolved D. Trimming took 5 bases from V and 7 from J, leaving 6 bases between them. Germline V CDR1 and CDR2: MDHEN, SYDVKM. The CDR3 runs to 11 residues. CDR3 nucleotide sequence: TGTGCCAGCAGTCTTTCGAACACCATATATTTT. It yields the protein CASSLSNTIYF.

The V gene is TRBV5-5, the J gene TRBJ2-5; 11 bases agree with TRBD2. The CDR3 has 18 residues. V gave up 2 bases and J gave up 5 bases; unmatched junction bases: 14. Germline loops: CDR1 SGHKS, CDR2 YYEKEE (reference sequence). This CDR3 reads CASSFTATSGTRRETQYF. The CDR3 nucleotides are TGTGCCAGCAGCTTCACAGCGACTAGCGGGACACGCCGGGAGACCCAGTACTTC.

The chain is built from TRBV5-1 and TRBJ1-2, with D possibly being TRBD1 (5 bases). This CDR3 comprises 13 residues. Per germline, CDR1 SGHRS and CDR2 YFSETQ. V shed 5 bases and J shed 9 bases, with 17 bases lying between them. The chain's CDR3 is CASSSDSKGSYTF. The CDR3 bases are TGCGCCAGCAGTTCAGACAGCAAGGGGAGCTACACCTTC. The full variable domain, in which reference TRBV5-1 and TRBJ1-2 provide the parts outside the CDR3, is KAGVTQTPRYLIKTRGQQVTLSCSPISGHRSVSWYQQTPGQGLQFLFEYFSETQRNKGNFPGRFSGRQFSNSRSEMNVSTLELGDSALYLCASSSDSKGSYTFGSGTRLTVV.

The chain is built from TRBV11-2 and TRBJ2-7, with D unclear. The CDR3 runs to 11 residues. Trimming shortened V by 5 bases and J by 5 bases, and 7 bases separated the two germline ends. CDR1 is SGHAT and CDR2 is FQNNGV in the germline V gene. CDR3 region: CASSPWHEQYF. In nucleotides, the CDR3 is TGTGCCAGCAGCCCCTGGCACGAGCAGTACTTC.